This TCR beta chain was observed in a study of blood T cell repertoires in COVID-19. Here immunoSEQ multiplex PCR was the method, and the copy in TCRdb shows in-frame clones only, minus some. The sample has around 200,000 clones; roughly 87% are singletons. The length of the CDR3 is 15 residues. Germline V gene lookup returns CDR1 MNHEY and CDR2 SVGEGT. Trimming cost V 0 bases and J 2 bases; bases outside gene matches: 2. This clone occurred once. Sequencing was carried out using PBMCs or T cells enriched from blood (not recorded which). J is TRBJ2-3 and V is TRBV6-2 or TRBV6-3; 7 bases are shared with TRBD2. The receptor was isolated from a man younger than 35 with acute COVID-19. The CDR3 DNA reads as TGTGCCAGCAGTTACTCACTAGCGTACACAGATACGCAGTATTTT. Translating it yields CASSYSLAYTDTQYF.